Presented here are 3 T cell receptor beta chains from one specimen sequenced in a study of T cells in Graves' hyperthyroidism and ophthalmopathy. TCR beta CDR3 sequences were amplified from RNA transcripts. Primed by the HTBI set, a first-round RT-PCR was run on the TCR CDR3. One entry per CDR3 protein results from TCRdb running MiXCR on the multiplex PCR reads. There are 500,000 to 650,000 distinct CDR3 sequences in the sample; about a sixth occur only once, and 17% lies in the top ten. Sequencing input: blood. The receptors originated from a woman aged 18-29 years with Graves' ophthalmopathy.

The sample holds many counts of this clonotype. This chain uses TRBV18 with TRBJ2-1, with D uncertain. The CDR3 runs 12 residues. CDR1 is KGHSH, CDR2 LQKENI, per germline. The ends were cut back, 8 bases at V and 5 bases at J, with 10 bases in the middle. The CDR3 nucleotides are TGTGCCAGCAGCCCTCAGAACAATGAGCAGTTCTTC. Its protein is CASSPQNNEQFF.

This clonotype was counted between two and nine times. The gene calls are TRBV12-3 or TRBV12-4 and TRBJ1-2; TRBD1 might be the D (5 bases). Trimming shortened V by 5 bases and J by 4 bases, and 17 bases separated the two germline ends. This CDR3 has 15 residues. CDR3 in amino acids: CASSPLRDGAYGYTF. CDR3 coding DNA: TGTGCCAGCAGTCCTCTCCGGGACGGAGCCTATGGCTACACCTTC.

The genes are TRBV4-3 and TRBJ2-3; perhaps TRBD2 as D (6 bases). Germline CDR1 LGHNA, CDR2 YSLEER. Trimming removed 3 bases from V and 4 bases from J, with 8 bases in between. The CDR3 covers 13 residues. CDR3 sequence: CASSQGGPDTQYF. As DNA, the CDR3 is TGCGCCAGCAGCCAGGGGGGACCAGATACGCAGTATTTT.